This T cell receptor beta chain comes out of a study of blood T cell repertoires in COVID-19. Study summary: The United States, Italy and Spain were the sources of the acute and convalescent COVID-19 samples.

Authors' data handling: Amplified reference gene primers provided the basis for estimating nucleated cell counts. The assay was immunoSEQ multiplex PCR, and TCRdb's table has in-frame clones only and misses some. V, J and clone size are those of that table, while D and trimming were read from the DNA. This table holds around 100,000 clones, around 74% found once. From germline, CDR1 is MDHEN and CDR2 SYDVKM. V was shortened by 4 bases and J by 1 base, with 19 bases between the two germline ends. CDR3 length: 17 residues. V is TRBV28 and J is TRBJ1-1, with TRBD1 as a possible D gene (5 bases). Sequencing was carried out using peripheral blood. The TCR was taken from an older man with COVID-19, enrolled during active disease. CDR3 amino acids: CASSSREASRGNTEAFF. CDR3 DNA: TGTGCCAGCAGTTCCAGGGAGGCTAGCCGCGGGAACACTGAAGCTTTCTTT.